This T cell receptor beta chain originates from a study of naive and memory T cell subsets. This clonotype came up many times. The library had UMIs added by 3' ligation of an oligonucleotide to TCR cDNA. Adult healthy volunteers gave 2.5 ml peripheral blood for whole-blood RNA. Unsorted total RNA, about 1 to 1000 ng, was DNase treated before reverse transcription. The CDR3 is made up of 15 amino acids. Germline V gene sequence: CDR1 MRHNA, CDR2 SNTAGT. Trimming at V came to 6 bases and at J to 2 bases, leaving 3 bases not matched to a gene. The SP2 primer and nested alpha and beta constant region primers amplified ligated cDNA in four rounds. For blood and skin samples, reverse transcription used TCR alpha and beta constant primers. TCRdb itself ran the 5' RACE reads through MiXCR, one entry per CDR3 protein. The table lists roughly 62,000 distinct CDR3 sequences, 8% of them singletons, with about 19% in the top ten.

The sequence came from a female donor in good health. The gene calls are TRBV6-4 and TRBJ2-3; TRBD2 matches 12 bases. The DNA for the CDR3 is TGTGCCAGCAGCCGACTAGCGGGGGCCACAGATACGCAGTATTTT. It yields the protein CASSRLAGATDTQYF.